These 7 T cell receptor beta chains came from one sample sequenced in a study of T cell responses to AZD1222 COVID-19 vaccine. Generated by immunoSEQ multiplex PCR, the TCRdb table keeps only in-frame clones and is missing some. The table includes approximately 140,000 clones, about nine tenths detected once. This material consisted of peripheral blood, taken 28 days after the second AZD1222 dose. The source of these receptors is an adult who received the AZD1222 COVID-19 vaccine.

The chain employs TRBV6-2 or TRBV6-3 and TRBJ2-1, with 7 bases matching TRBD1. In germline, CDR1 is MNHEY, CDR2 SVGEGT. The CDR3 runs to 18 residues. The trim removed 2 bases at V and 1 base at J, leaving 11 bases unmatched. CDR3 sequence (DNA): TGTGCCAGCAGTTACAACCCGAGGACAGGCCTTTCCTACAATGAGCAGTTCTTC. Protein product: CASSYNPRTGLSYNEQFF.

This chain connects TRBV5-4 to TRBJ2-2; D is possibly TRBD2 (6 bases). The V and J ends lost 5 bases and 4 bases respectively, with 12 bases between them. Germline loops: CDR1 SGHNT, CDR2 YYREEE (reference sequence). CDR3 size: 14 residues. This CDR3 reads CASSSLEGTGELFF. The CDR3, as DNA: TGTGCCAGCAGTTCCTTGGAGGGCACCGGGGAGCTGTTTTTT.

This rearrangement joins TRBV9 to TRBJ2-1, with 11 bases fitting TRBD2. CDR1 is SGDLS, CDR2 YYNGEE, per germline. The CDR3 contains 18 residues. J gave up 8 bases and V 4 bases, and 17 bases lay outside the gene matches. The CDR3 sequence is CASSRKGLAAYLAHEQFF. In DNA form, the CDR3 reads TGTGCCAGCAGCCGAAAGGGACTAGCGGCCTACCTCGCCCATGAGCAGTTCTTC.

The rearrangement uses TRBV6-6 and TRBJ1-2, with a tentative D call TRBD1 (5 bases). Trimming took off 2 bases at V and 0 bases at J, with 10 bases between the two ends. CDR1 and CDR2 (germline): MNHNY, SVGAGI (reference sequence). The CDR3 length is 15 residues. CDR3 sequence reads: CASSYITGTNYGYTF. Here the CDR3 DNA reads TGTGCCAGCAGTTACATCACAGGAACTAACTATGGCTACACCTTC.

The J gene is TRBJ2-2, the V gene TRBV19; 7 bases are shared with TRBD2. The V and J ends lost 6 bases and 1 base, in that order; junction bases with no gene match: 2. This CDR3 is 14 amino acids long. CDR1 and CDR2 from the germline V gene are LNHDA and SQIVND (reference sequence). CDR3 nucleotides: TGTGCCAGTAGGCCGGGGGGGAACACCGGGGAGCTGTTTTTT. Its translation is CASRPGGNTGELFF.

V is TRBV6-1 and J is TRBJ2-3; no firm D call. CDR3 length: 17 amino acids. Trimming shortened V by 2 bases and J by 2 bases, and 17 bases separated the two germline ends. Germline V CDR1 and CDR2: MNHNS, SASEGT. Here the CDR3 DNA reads TGTGCCAGCAGTGAAAGGCCCCTTTTTCTAGACACAGATACGCAGTATTTT. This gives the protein CASSERPLFLDTDTQYF.

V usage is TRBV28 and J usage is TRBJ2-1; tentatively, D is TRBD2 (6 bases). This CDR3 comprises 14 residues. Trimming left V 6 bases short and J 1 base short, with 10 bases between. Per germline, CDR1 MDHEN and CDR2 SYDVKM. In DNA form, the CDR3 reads TGTGCCAGCAGGGGAGGAAGGTCCTACAATGAGCAGTTCTTC. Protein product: CASRGGRSYNEQFF.